These T cell receptor beta chains were read from a single sample in a study of tumor-infiltrating lymphocytes in primary liver carcinoma. Each CDR3 protein gets one entry after TCRdb re-called the multiplex PCR reads with MiXCR. This sample carries over 100,000 distinct CDR3 sequences, roughly 70% of them seen once, and the ten largest clones take roughly 7.3%. Sequences were obtained from tumor-adjacent normal liver tissue. These receptors were collected from a woman aged 60-75 years with primary liver carcinoma and hepatitis B virus infection. The conserved cysteine and the conserved F or W are not part of the CDR3 here. Fields, in order: V gene, CDR3 protein.

V: TRBV28; CDR3: ASSFNLYEQY
V: TRBV20-1; CDR3: SARVTERGGYT
V: TRBV29-1; CDR3: SVADKVRVY
V: TRBV11-2; CDR3: ANSLSRLMGAEAF
V: TRBV7-2; CDR3: ASSPGSSGSREQF
V: TRBV7-9; CDR3: ASSSREGQNTGELF
V: TRBV7-2; CDR3: ASSRGQQETQY
V: TRBV6-5; CDR3: ASSYLSGGLHGETQY
V: TRBV19; CDR3: ASNAGGHQPQH
V: TRBV6-5; CDR3: VSTPYADTQY
V: TRBV20-1; CDR3: NARVDNEQF